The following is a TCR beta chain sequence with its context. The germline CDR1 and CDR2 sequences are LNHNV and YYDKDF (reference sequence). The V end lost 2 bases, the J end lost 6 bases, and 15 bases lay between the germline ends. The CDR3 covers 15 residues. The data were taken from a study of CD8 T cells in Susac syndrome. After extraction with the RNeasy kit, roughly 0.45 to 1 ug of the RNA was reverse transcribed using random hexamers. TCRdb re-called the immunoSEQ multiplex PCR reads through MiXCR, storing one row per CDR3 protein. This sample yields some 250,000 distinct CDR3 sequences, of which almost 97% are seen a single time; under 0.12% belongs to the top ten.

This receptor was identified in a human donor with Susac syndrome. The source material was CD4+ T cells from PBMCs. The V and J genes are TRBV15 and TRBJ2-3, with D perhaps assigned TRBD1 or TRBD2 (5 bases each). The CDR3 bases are TGTGCCACCAGCAGATCAACTGAGGGGTGGGATACGCAGTATTTT. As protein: CATSRSTEGWDTQYF.